The clone carrying this T cell receptor beta chain has just a few counts. Its antigen is as yet unknown. Together with thyroid ultrasound, orbital computed tomography, serum thyroxine and TRAb, clinical symptoms were used for diagnoses. PBMCs were collected from an approximately 10 ml volume of fresh peripheral blood. This sample is part of a study of T cells in Graves' hyperthyroidism and ophthalmopathy. Germline loops: CDR1 SGDLS, CDR2 YYNGEE. V lost 3 bases, J lost 8 bases, and 4 bases stayed unmatched. There are 15 residues in the CDR3. Whole-study findings and limits: The model identified upcoming ophthalmopathy a median approximately six months ahead of onset.

Template material for amplifying TCR beta CDR3 regions consisted of RNA transcripts. First-round RT-PCR targeting the TCR CDR3 was performed with the HTBI primer set. TCRdb reprocessed the multiplex PCR reads with MiXCR, giving one entry per CDR3 protein. The sample contains around 350,000 distinct CDR3 sequences, approximately 18% of which appear only once. The clonotype was recovered from a woman between 25 and 40 years old with Graves' hyperthyroidism that later progressed to Graves' ophthalmopathy. The gene calls are TRBV9 and TRBJ2-1; 14 bases match TRBD2. Sequenced sample: blood. CDR3 amino acids: CASSAEGLAGDEQFF. DNA of the CDR3: TGTGCCAGCAGCGCCGAGGGACTAGCGGGAGATGAGCAGTTCTTC.